These T cell receptor beta chains were read from a single sample in a study of blood T cell repertoires in COVID-19. Only in-frame clones appear in the TCRdb table, and some are missing; sequencing was by immunoSEQ multiplex PCR. The repertoire holds about 46,000 clones, with 75% to 90% as singletons. Sequenced: peripheral blood. The origin of the receptors is a woman over 75 with COVID-19, enrolled during active disease. Both conserved end residues are trimmed from each CDR3.

CDR3 protein | V gene | CDR3 length | J gene
ASFTGPSGTQY | TRBV18 | 11 | TRBJ2-5
ASSLDRGTEAF | TRBV28 | 11 | TRBJ1-1
ASSHQRTGYEQY | TRBV4-2 | 12 | TRBJ2-7
ASSGGLPNEKLF | TRBV19 | 12 | TRBJ1-4
ASSPLGRGDEAF | TRBV14 | 12 | TRBJ1-1
ASIAGGSDTQY | TRBV25-1 | 11 | TRBJ2-3
ATKRQGTGELF | TRBV15 | 11 | TRBJ2-2
ASRWTSGAKNIQY | TRBV6-5 | 13 | TRBJ2-4
ASSLSADTPWYGYT | TRBV5-1 | 14 | TRBJ1-2
ASRGALAGDRYEQY | TRBV28 | 14 | TRBJ2-7
ASSPRLAFGELF | TRBV4-3 | 12 | TRBJ2-2
ASSLGRDRVGGEQY | TRBV7-2 | 14 | TRBJ2-7
ASSLPDTQY | TRBV12-3/TRBV12-4 | 9 | TRBJ2-3
ASSLSSPSTDTQY | TRBV13 | 13 | TRBJ2-3
ASSLRGADTQY | TRBV7-2 | 11 | TRBJ2-3
ASSLLAGGYNEQF | TRBV5-1 | 13 | TRBJ2-1
ATSDSGTGGVSYT | TRBV24-1 | 13 | TRBJ1-2
ATSTGNREGYT | TRBV15 | 11 | TRBJ1-2
ASSQVAPVGFYGYT | TRBV14 | 14 | TRBJ1-2
ASSSWTSGSYEQY | TRBV4-2 | 13 | TRBJ2-7
ASTRRGLQETQY | TRBV6-5 | 12 | TRBJ2-5
ASSMFVGTGNTGELF | TRBV14 | 15 | TRBJ2-2
ASGSDRVRGNTEAF | TRBV12-5 | 14 | TRBJ1-1
ATSDPLAGGETQY | TRBV24-1 | 13 | TRBJ2-5
ASSFTGTKEEF | TRBV5-6 | 11 | TRBJ2-1
ASSPGQNTEAF | TRBV5-1 | 11 | TRBJ1-1
ASSFQSSGNTIY | TRBV13 | 12 | TRBJ1-3
ASSLSSAVETQY | TRBV5-1 | 12 | TRBJ2-5
ASSPLGTERSGANVLT | TRBV18 | 16 | TRBJ2-6
ASSTRGQETQY | TRBV5-1 | 11 | TRBJ2-5
ASSSTPGVTTEAF | TRBV27 | 13 | TRBJ1-1
ASSANVQGGGYT | TRBV9 | 12 | TRBJ1-2
ASSEPSPGQGDGYT | TRBV10-1 | 14 | TRBJ1-2
ASTDRGQGNTIY | TRBV11-1 | 12 | TRBJ1-3
ATPEGELETQY | TRBV7-9 | 11 | TRBJ2-5
ASSSQAPGSSYNEQF | TRBV7-6 | 15 | TRBJ2-1
ASSADSDNEKLF | TRBV6-4 | 12 | TRBJ1-4
AIRAGTGDYGYT | TRBV10-3 | 12 | TRBJ1-2
ASSRRDSGSYGYT | TRBV27 | 13 | TRBJ1-2
ASSYSTGGHGYT | TRBV6-5 | 12 | TRBJ1-2
ASTLTSGVSSGELF | TRBV19 | 14 | TRBJ2-2
ASSTGVDGYNSPLH | TRBV18 | 14 | TRBJ1-6
ASSFGTSGSNEQF | TRBV7-2 | 13 | TRBJ2-1
ASSPTGFSSTDTQY | TRBV9 | 14 | TRBJ2-3
ASKRGTEAF | TRBV19 | 9 | TRBJ1-1
ASSRREMEYNEQF | TRBV7-6 | 13 | TRBJ2-1
ATTGGFATNEKLF | TRBV19 | 13 | TRBJ1-4
ASSLGSGQY | TRBV11-2 | 9 | TRBJ2-7
ASNWDRNMNTEAF | TRBV2 | 13 | TRBJ1-1
ASSLNRDSYNEQF | TRBV7-3 | 13 | TRBJ2-1